This section outlines one TCR beta chain sequence together with its context. Treatment denoted: around 19 received Ad26.COV2.S at low or high dose, single or two shots; 5 received placebo; per-sample allocation not given. The study sampled participants on day 63 after the first vaccine or placebo injection. The data derive from a study of Ad26.COV2.S vaccination and SARS-CoV-2 variants. Sequencing used immunoSEQ multiplex PCR; TCRdb keeps in-frame clones, though not all of them. The table shows more than 350,000 clones, with around 90% occurring only once. The CDR3 spans 13 residues. Germline V gene data show CDR1 as MNHNS and CDR2 as SASEGT. The junction had 4 bases not matched to a gene; V was cut back by 3 bases and J by 8 bases.

The source of this sequence is a person between 18 and 59 years old who received the Ad26.COV2.S COVID-19 vaccine or a placebo. The sample consisted of peripheral blood, taken in a trial of Ad26.COV2.S vaccine versus placebo. The rearrangement links TRBV6-1 to TRBJ2-1; 7 bases line up with TRBD1. DNA for the CDR3: TGTGCCAGCAGTGACGACAGGGCTCATGAGCAGTTCTTC. This sequence encodes CASSDDRAHEQFF.